This T cell receptor (beta chain) was found in a study of CD8+ T cells in alopecia areata. Study in general: Skin from roughly 6-12-month-old C3H/HeJ graft donors with spontaneous alopecia went to roughly 7-11-week-old female C3H/HeJ mice.

The CDR3 covers 15 residues. CDR1 and CDR2 (germline): NSHNY, SYGAGN. Trimming cost V 3 bases and J 2 bases; bases outside gene matches: 2. The study sorted pooled cutaneous lymph node cells by CD4, CD8alpha, NKG2D, NKG2ACE and other markers. cDNA reverse transcribed from extracted RNA served as the sequencing template. The assay was immunoSEQ multiplex PCR, and TCRdb's table has in-frame clones only and misses some. The profile covers roughly 260,000 clones, none occurring a single time. The study, taken as a whole, reports: Normal-skin resident alphabeta T cells also appear among scalp sample sequences. Although TCR sharing was seen in mice, sharing across patients was less clear, possibly for HLA-related reasons. In lesional scalp, particularly from alopecia totalis/universalis, clonality was higher than in normal scalp.

Remarks on this clone: Its specificity is not known. The gene names here belong to mouse. With the read ending 4 residues before the CDR3 end, the germline J gene is used to fill in that end.

The chain uses TRBV13-1 and TRBJ2-3, with 11 bases fitting TRBD2. This TCR derives from a C3H/HeJ mouse with alopecia areata. For this strain, the MHC haplotype corresponds to H2-k. Specimen: CD4+ T cells sorted from a lymph node. The sequenced part of the CDR3 DNA is TGTGCCAGCAGTGGGACTGGGGGGACTGCAGAA. This codes for CASSGTGGTAE. The full CDR3 protein reads CASSGTGGTAETLYF.